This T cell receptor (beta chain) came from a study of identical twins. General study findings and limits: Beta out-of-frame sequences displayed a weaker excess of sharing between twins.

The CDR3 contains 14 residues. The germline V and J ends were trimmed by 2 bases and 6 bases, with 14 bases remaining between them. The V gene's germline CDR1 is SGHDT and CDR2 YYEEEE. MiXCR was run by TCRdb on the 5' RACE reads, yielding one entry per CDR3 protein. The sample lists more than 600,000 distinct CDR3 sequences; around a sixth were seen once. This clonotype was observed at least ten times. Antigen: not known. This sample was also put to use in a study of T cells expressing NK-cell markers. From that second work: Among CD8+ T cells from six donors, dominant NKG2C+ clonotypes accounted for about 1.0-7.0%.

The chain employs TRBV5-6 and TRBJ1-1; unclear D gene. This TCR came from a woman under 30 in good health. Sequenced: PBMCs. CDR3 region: CASSFRRAHPEAFF. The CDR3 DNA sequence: TGTGCCAGCAGCTTTCGGAGGGCCCACCCTGAAGCTTTCTTT.